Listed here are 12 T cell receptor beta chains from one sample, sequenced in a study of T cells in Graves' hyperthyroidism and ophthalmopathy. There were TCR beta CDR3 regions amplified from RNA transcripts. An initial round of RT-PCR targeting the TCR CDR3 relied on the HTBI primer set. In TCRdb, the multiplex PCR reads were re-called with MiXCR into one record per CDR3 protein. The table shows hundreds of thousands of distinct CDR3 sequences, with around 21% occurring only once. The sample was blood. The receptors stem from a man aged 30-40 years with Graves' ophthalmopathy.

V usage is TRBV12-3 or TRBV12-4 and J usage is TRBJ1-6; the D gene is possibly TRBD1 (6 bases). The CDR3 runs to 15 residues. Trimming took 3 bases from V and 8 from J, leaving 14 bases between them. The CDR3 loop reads CASSFGRGSHSPLHF. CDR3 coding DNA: TGTGCCAGCAGTTTTGGCAGGGGTAGTCATTCACCCCTCCACTTT.

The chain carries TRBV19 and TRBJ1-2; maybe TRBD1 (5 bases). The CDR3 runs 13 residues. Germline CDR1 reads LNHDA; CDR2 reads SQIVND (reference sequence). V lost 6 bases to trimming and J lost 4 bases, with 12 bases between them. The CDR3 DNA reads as TGTGCCAGTAGCGACAGACCTACCTATGGCTACACCTTC. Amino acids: CASSDRPTYGYTF. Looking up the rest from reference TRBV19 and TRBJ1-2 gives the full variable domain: DGGITQSPKYLFRKEGQNVTLSCEQNLNHDAMYWYRQDPGQGLRLIYYSQIVNDFQKGDIAEGYSVSREKKESFPLTVTSAQKNPTAFYLCASSDRPTYGYTFGSGTRLTVV.

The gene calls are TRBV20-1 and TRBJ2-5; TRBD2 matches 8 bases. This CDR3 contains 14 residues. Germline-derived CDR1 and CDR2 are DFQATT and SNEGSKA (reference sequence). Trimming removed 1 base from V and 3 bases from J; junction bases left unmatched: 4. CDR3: CSARVLLAEETQYF. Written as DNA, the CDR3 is TGCAGTGCTAGAGTGCTACTAGCGGAAGAGACCCAGTACTTC.

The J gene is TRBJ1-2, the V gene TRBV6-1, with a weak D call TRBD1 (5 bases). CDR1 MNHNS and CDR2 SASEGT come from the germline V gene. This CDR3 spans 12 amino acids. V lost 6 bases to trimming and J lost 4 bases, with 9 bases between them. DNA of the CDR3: TGTGCCAGCAGCAAGACAGCCTATGGCTACACCTTC. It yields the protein CASSKTAYGYTF.

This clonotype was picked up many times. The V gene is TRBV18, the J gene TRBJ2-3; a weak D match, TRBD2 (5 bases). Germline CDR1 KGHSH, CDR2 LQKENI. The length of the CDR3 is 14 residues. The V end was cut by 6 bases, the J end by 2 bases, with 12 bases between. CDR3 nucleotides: TGTGCCAGCTCGGCCCGGGGAGACACAGATACGCAGTATTTT. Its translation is CASSARGDTDTQYF. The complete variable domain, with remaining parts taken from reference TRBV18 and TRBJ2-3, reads NAGVMQNPRHLVRRRGQEARLRCSPMKGHSHVYWYRQLPEEGLKFMVYLQKENIIDESGMPKERFSAEFPKEGPSILRIQQVVRGDSAAYFCASSARGDTDTQYFGPGTRLTVL.

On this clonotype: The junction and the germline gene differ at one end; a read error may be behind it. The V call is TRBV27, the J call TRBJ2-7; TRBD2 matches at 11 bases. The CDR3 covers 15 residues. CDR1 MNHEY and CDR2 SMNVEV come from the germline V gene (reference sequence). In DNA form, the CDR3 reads TGTGCCAGCAGTTTGCTAGCGGGAGGCCCCTACGGGCAGTACTTC. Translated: CASSLLAGGPYGQYF.

In nucleotides, the CDR3 is TGTGCCAGCAGTGAACGGTTAGCGGGTACAGATACGCAGTATTTT. Translating gives CASSERLAGTDTQYF. This rearrangement joins TRBV2 to TRBJ2-3; TRBD2 matches 7 bases. This CDR3 spans 15 amino acids. CDR1 and CDR2 from the germline V gene are SNHLY and FYNNEI. V was clipped by 2 bases and J by 3 bases; unmatched bases: 5. Full variable domain (outside the CDR3, taken from reference TRBV2 and TRBJ2-3): EPEVTQTPSHQVTQMGQEVILRCVPISNHLYFYWYRQILGQKVEFLVSFYNNEISEKSEIFDDQFSVERPDGSNFTLKIRSTKLEDSAMYFCASSERLAGTDTQYFGPGTRLTVL.

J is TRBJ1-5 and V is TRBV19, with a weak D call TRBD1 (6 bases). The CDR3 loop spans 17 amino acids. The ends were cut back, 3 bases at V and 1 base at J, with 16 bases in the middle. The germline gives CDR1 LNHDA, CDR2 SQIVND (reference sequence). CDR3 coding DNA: TGTGCCAGTAGTATTGATGGGGGCTGGGCGAGCAATCAGCCCCAGCATTTT. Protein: CASSIDGGWASNQPQHF.

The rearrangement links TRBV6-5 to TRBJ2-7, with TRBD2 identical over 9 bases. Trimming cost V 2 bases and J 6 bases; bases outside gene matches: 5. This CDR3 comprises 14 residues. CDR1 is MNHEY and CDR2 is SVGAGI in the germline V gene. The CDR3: CASSYAGGGIEQYF. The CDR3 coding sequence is TGTGCCAGCAGTTACGCGGGAGGGGGTATCGAGCAGTACTTC.

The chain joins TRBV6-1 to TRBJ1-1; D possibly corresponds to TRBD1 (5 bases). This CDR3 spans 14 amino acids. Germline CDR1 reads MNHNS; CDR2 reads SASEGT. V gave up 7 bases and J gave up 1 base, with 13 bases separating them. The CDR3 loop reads CASTLRGGNTEAFF. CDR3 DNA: TGTGCCAGCACCCTGCGGGGGGGGAACACTGAAGCTTTCTTT.

As DNA, the CDR3 is TGTGCCAGCAGTGAGGATTATAATTCACCCCTCCACTTT. It codes for CASSEDYNSPLHF. The chain couples TRBV2 to TRBJ1-6; D is unclear. From germline, CDR1 is SNHLY and CDR2 FYNNEI. Trimming took 3 bases from V and 4 from J, leaving 4 bases between them. This CDR3 contains 13 residues.

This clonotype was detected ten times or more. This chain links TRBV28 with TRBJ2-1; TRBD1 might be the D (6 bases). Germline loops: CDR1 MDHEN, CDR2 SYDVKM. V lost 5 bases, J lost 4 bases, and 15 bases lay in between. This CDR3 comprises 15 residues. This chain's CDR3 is CASSPPRGNYNEQFF. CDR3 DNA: TGTGCCAGCAGTCCCCCGAGGGGGAATTACAATGAGCAGTTCTTC.